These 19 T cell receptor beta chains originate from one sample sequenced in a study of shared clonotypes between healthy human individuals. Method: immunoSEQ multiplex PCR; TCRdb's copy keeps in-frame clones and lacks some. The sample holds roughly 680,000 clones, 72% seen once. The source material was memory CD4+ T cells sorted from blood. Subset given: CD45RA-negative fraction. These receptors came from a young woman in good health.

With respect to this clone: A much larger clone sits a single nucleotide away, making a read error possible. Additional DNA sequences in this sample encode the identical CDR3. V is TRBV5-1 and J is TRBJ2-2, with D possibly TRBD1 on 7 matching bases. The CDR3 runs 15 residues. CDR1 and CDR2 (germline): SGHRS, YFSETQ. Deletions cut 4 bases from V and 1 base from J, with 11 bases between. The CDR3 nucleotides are TGCGCCAGCAGCCGCGGGACAGAGAACACCGGGGAGCTGTTTTTT. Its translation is CASSRGTENTGELFF.

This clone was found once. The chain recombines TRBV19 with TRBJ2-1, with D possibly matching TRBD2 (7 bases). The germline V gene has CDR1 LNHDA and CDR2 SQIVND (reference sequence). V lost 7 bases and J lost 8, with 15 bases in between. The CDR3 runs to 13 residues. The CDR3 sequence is CASMGQGRDEQFF. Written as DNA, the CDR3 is TGTGCCAGTATGGGCCAGGGGAGGGATGAGCAGTTCTTC.

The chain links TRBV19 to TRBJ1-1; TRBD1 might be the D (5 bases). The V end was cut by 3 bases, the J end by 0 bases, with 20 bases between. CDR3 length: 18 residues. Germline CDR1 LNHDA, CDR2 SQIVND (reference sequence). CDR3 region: CASSMKGFRGRMNTEAFF. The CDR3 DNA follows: TGTGCCAGTAGTATGAAAGGTTTCCGGGGCAGGATGAACACTGAAGCTTTCTTT.

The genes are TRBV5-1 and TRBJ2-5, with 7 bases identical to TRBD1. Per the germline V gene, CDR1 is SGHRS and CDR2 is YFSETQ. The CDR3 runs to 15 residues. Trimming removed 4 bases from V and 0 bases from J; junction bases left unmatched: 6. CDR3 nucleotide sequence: TGCGCCAGCAGCATAGGGGACAGAGACCAAGAGACCCAGTACTTC. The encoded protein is CASSIGDRDQETQYF.

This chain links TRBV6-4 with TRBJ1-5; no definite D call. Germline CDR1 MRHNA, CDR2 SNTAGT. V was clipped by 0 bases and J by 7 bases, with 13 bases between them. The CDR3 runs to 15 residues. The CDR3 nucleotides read TGTGCCAGCAGTGACTCGAGCGGTCCGGGGCAGCCCCAGCATTTT. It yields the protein CASSDSSGPGQPQHF.

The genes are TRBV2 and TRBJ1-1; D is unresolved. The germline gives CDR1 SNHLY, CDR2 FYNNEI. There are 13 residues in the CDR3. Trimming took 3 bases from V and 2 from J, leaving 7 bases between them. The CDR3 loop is CASSDRPNTEAFF. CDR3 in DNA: TGTGCCAGCAGTGATCGGCCCAACACTGAAGCTTTCTTT.

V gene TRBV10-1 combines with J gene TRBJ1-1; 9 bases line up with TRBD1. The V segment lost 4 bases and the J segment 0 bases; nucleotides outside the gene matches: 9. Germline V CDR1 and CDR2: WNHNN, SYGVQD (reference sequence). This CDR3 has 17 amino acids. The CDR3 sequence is CASSGIGTGTMNTEAFF. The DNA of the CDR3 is TGCGCCAGCAGTGGAATCGGGACAGGGACCATGAACACTGAAGCTTTCTTT.

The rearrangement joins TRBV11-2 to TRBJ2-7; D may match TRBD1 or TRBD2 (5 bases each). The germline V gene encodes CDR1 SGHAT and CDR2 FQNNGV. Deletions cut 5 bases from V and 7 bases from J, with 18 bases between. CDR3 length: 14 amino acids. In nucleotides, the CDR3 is TGTGCCAGCAGCACCCCCGCCGGGGCGCGGGAGCAGTACTTC. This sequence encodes CASSTPAGAREQYF.

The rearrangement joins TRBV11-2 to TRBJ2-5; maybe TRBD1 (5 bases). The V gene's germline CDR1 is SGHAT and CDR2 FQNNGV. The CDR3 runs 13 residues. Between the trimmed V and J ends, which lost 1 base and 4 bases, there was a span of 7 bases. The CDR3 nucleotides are TGTGCCAGCAGCTTAGTCCAGGGAGAGACCCAGTACTTC. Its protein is CASSLVQGETQYF.

In nucleotides, the CDR3 is TGTGCCTGGAGTAACCGGAAGGCACACACTTATACGCAGTATTTT. Protein: CAWSNRKAHTYTQYF. The chain carries TRBV30 and TRBJ2-3; no clear D gene. This CDR3 has 15 residues. Trimming removed 2 bases from V and 7 bases from J, with 19 bases in between. Germline lookup yields CDR1 GTSNPN and CDR2 SVGIG (reference sequence). Filled out from reference TRBV30 and TRBJ2-3, the complete variable domain reads SQTIHQWPATLVQPVGSPLSLECTVEGTSNPNLYWYRQAAGRGLQLLFYSVGIGQISSEVPQNLSASRPQDRQFILSSKKLLLSDSGFYLCAWSNRKAHTYTQYFGPGTRLTVL.

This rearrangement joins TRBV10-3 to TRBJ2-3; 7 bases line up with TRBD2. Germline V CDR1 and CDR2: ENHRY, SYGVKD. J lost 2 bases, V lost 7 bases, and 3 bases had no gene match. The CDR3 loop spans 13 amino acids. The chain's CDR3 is CAITAGATDTQYF. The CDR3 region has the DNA TGTGCCATCACGGCGGGAGCCACAGATACGCAGTATTTT.

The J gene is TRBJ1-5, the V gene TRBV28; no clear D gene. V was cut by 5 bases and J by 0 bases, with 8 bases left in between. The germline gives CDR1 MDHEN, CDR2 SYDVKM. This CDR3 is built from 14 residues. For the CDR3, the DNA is TGTGCCAGCAGTGACTATTATAGCAATCAGCCCCAGCATTTT. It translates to CASSDYYSNQPQHF.

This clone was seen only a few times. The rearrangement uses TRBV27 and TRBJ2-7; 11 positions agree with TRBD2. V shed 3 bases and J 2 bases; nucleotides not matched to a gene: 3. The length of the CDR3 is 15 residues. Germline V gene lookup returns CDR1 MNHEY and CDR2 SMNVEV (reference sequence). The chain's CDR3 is CASSLRLAGTYEQYF. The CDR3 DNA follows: TGTGCCAGCAGTTTGCGACTAGCGGGGACCTACGAGCAGTACTTC.

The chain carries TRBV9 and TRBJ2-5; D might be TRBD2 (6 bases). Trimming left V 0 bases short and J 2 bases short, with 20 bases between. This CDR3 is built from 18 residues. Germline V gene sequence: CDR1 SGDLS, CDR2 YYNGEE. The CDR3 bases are TGTGCCAGCAGCGTAGTGGGCCGGTGGGAGGAGGGGCAAGAGACCCAGTACTTC. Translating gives CASSVVGRWEEGQETQYF.

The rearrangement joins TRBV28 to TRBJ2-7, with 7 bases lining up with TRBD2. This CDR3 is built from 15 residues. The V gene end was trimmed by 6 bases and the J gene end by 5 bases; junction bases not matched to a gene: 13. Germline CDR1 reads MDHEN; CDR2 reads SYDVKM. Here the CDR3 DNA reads TGTGCCAGCAGCTCCCGTGGGAGGGGTTACGACGAGCAGTACTTC. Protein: CASSSRGRGYDEQYF.

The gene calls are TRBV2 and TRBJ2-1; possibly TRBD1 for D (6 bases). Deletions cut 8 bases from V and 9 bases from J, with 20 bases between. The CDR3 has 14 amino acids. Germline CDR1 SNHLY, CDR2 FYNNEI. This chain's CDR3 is CASSETSLGGEQFF. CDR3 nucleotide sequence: TGTGCCAGCTCCGAGACTTCTTTAGGGGGTGAGCAGTTCTTC.

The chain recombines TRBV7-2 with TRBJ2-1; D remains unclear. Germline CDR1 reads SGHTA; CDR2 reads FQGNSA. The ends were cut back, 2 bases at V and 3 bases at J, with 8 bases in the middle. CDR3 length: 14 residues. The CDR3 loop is CASSLYRNYNEQFF. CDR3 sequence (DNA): TGTGCCAGCAGCTTATATCGCAACTACAATGAGCAGTTCTTC.

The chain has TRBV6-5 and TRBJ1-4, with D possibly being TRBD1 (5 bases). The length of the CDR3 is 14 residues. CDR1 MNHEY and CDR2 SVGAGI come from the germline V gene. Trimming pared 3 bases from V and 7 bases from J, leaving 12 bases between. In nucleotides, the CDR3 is TGTGCCAGCAGTTATGACGTGAGGGGTGAAAAACTGTTTTTT. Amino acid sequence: CASSYDVRGEKLFF.

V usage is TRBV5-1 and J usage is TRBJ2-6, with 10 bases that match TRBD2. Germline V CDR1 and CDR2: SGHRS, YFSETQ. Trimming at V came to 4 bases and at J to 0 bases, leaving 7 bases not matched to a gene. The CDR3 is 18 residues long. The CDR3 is CASSERTSGSSGANVLTF. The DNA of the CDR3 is TGCGCCAGCAGCGAAAGGACTAGCGGCAGCTCTGGGGCCAACGTCCTGACTTTC.